This T cell receptor beta chain was recorded in a study of CD8+ T cells in alopecia areata. CDR1 and CDR2 (germline): SGHRS, YFSETQ. The CDR3 covers 15 residues. Between the trimmed V and J ends, which lost 1 base and 1 base, there was a span of 11 bases. Indicated treatment: oral pan-JAK inhibitor, 5-10 mg twice daily. From PBMCs, CD4+ and CD8+ T cells were sorted. General study findings and limits: Both scalp clonality and the expanded CD8+ clones among the top 100 showed a significant decrease with tofacitinib. Links between baseline CD8+ expansion and response need larger treated cohorts.

TCR sequencing used cDNA made by reverse transcription of extracted RNA. Data came from immunoSEQ multiplex PCR; TCRdb stores just in-frame clones and leaves some out. The data contain a few hundred thousand clones, about 62% of them seen just once; the ten biggest clones take up more than 0.85%. This clone was recorded once. Its antigen remains unknown. Sequencing used CD4+ T cells sorted from blood, obtained at roughly week 52, from a patient treated with tofacitinib. The origin of this receptor is a human donor with alopecia areata. The rearrangement links TRBV5-1 to TRBJ1-1, with D possibly being TRBD1 (5 bases). CDR3 residues: CASSLMTAENTEAFF. The CDR3, as DNA: TGCGCCAGCAGCTTGATGACAGCGGAGAACACTGAAGCTTTCTTT.